These 22 T cell receptor beta chains were sequenced from one sample in a study of T cells in Graves' hyperthyroidism and ophthalmopathy. Amplified TCR beta CDR3 regions derived from RNA transcripts. The HTBI set primed first-round TCR CDR3 RT-PCR. TCRdb processed the multiplex PCR reads anew with MiXCR; each CDR3 protein has one entry. The sample records more than 550,000 distinct CDR3 sequences, around 15% being singletons. The sequenced material came from blood. Receptors originate from a man aged 45-65 years with Graves' hyperthyroidism.

This clonotype was seen at least ten times. The chain links TRBV11-2 to TRBJ2-2, with TRBD2 matching 7 bases. CDR1 is SGHAT and CDR2 is FQNNGV in the germline V gene. CDR3 length: 16 amino acids. V was pared by 3 bases and J by 5 bases, with 9 bases of the junction left unmatched. Here the CDR3 DNA reads TGTGCCAGCAGCTTCGTTGCGGGAGATTATACCGGGGAGCTGTTTTTT. This encodes CASSFVAGDYTGELFF.

V and J are TRBV6-1 and TRBJ2-6; tentative D call: TRBD1 (6 bases). CDR3 length: 15 amino acids. Trimming left V 6 bases short and J 2 bases short, with 11 bases between. The germline gives CDR1 MNHNS, CDR2 SASEGT. CDR3 loop: CASRPNRAGANVLTF. The DNA for the CDR3 is TGTGCCAGCAGACCCAACAGGGCTGGGGCCAACGTCCTGACTTTC.

Points on this clonotype: Being one base from a much bigger clone, this may be a read error. The rearrangement joins TRBV28 to TRBJ2-1; TRBD2 is a possible D gene (7 bases). The V gene's germline CDR1 is MDHEN and CDR2 SYDVKM. The CDR3 loop spans 15 amino acids. Trimming pared 7 bases from V and 6 bases from J, leaving 19 bases between. Here the CDR3 DNA reads TGTGCCAGCACCCCAGGGGCGGGAGTATTCAATGAGCAGTTCTTC. Protein product: CASTPGAGVFNEQFF.

On this clonotype: The junction does not match germline at one end; this may be a read error. V and J are TRBV7-9 and TRBJ2-1, with 8 bases identical to TRBD2. The CDR3 is made up of 16 amino acids. Germline V gene data show CDR1 as SEHNR and CDR2 as FQNEAQ (reference sequence). The CDR3 DNA reads TGTGCCAGCAGCTTAGCCGGTCTAGCGGGCGGGAATGGGCAGTTCTTC. It specifies CASSLAGLAGGNGQFF. Full variable domain (remainder filled in from reference TRBV7-9 and TRBJ2-1): DTGVSQNPRHKITKRGQNVTFRCDPISEHNRLYWYRQTLGQGPEFLTYFQNEAQLEKSRLLSDRFSAERPKGSFSTLEIQRTEQGDSAMYLCASSLAGLAGGNGQFFGPGTRLTVL.

This clonotype was detected ten times or more. The CDR3 nucleotides are TGTGCCAGCAGTTTGGGGGGCAGGACAGATACGCAGTATTTT. This codes for CASSLGGRTDTQYF. V is TRBV28 and J is TRBJ2-3, with D possibly called TRBD1 or TRBD2 (6 bases each). Germline V lookup: CDR1 MDHEN, CDR2 SYDVKM. CDR3 length equals 14 residues. V lost 3 bases to trimming and J lost 3 bases, with 10 bases between them.

In this sample, this clonotype turned up many times. The rearrangement joins TRBV28 to TRBJ2-3; D is possibly TRBD2 (5 bases). Trimming took 5 bases from V and 0 from J, leaving 9 bases between them. The CDR3 loop spans 14 amino acids. The germline V gene has CDR1 MDHEN and CDR2 SYDVKM. The CDR3 region is CASSGGLSTDTQYF. The CDR3 nucleotides read TGTGCCAGCAGTGGAGGACTTAGCACAGATACGCAGTATTTT.

On this clonotype itself: Given a much more abundant clone one base away, this may be a read error. V gene TRBV30 combines with J gene TRBJ2-7; no reliable D call. Germline V gene lookup returns CDR1 GTSNPN and CDR2 SVGIG (reference sequence). V was trimmed by 5 bases and J by 9 bases, leaving 17 bases between them. The CDR3 runs 12 residues. CDR3: CAWDQHRQGQYF. The CDR3 DNA follows: TGTGCCTGGGACCAGCACCGGCAAGGGCAGTACTTC.

In this sample, this clonotype turned up a few times. The V and J genes are TRBV6-1 and TRBJ2-7; 10 nucleotides match TRBD1. The CDR3 extends over 15 amino acids. Germline lookup yields CDR1 MNHNS and CDR2 SASEGT. V lost 6 bases to trimming and J lost 2 bases; unmatched junction nucleotides: 7. The CDR3 DNA is TGTGCCAGCAGAGAGTCGGGACAGGGGCCCTACGAGCAGTACTTC. Translated, it gives CASRESGQGPYEQYF.

This clonotype was recorded many times. This chain joins TRBV2 and TRBJ2-5; D is perhaps TRBD1 or TRBD2 (6 bases each). Germline values: CDR1 SNHLY, CDR2 FYNNEI. Trimming took off 7 bases at V and 2 bases at J, with 11 bases between the two ends. The CDR3 has 13 residues. CDR3 in amino acids: CASKPGAQETQYF. The CDR3 coding sequence is TGTGCCAGCAAACCGGGGGCACAAGAGACCCAGTACTTC.

This clonotype appeared many times. The V and J genes are TRBV7-2 and TRBJ2-5; D might be TRBD2 (6 bases). The CDR3 has 14 amino acids. CDR1 is SGHTA, CDR2 FQGNSA, per germline. V was shortened by 5 bases and J by 3 bases, with 13 bases between the two germline ends. In nucleotides, the CDR3 is TGTGCCAGCAGCCCGGGACTCTTAAAAGAGACCCAGTACTTC. This codes for CASSPGLLKETQYF.

Concerning this clonotype: The junction does not match germline at one end; this may be a read error. The genes are TRBV5-6 and TRBJ2-3; 8 nucleotides agree with TRBD2. The germline CDR1 and CDR2 sequences are SGHDT and YYEEEE. This CDR3 is 17 amino acids long. The CDR3 sequence: CASSTRPSGRGTDTRYF. CDR3 sequence (DNA): TGTGCCAGCAGCACCCGGCCTTCCGGGAGGGGCACAGATACGCGGTATTTT.

This clonotype was seen at least ten times. The chain is built from TRBV5-1 and TRBJ2-1; 12 bases agree with TRBD2. This CDR3 comprises 17 residues. CDR1 and CDR2 (germline): SGHRS, YFSETQ. Trimming took 1 base from V and 7 from J; bases not matched to a gene: 9. The DNA of the CDR3 is TGCGCCAGCAGCTTGTATTCTAGCGGGAGGGCGAGTAATGAGCAGTTCTTC. It translates to CASSLYSSGRASNEQFF.

This clonotype was seen at least ten times. The chain couples TRBV9 to TRBJ1-1; a weak D match, TRBD1 (5 bases). The germline V and J ends were trimmed by 4 bases and 0 bases, with 16 bases remaining between them. The CDR3 loop spans 16 amino acids. Germline V gives CDR1 SGDLS, CDR2 YYNGEE. CDR3 in DNA: TGTGCCAGCAGCCCCCACGAGGGACGGTTGAACACTGAAGCTTTCTTT. This gives the protein CASSPHEGRLNTEAFF.

The CDR3 loop reads CASSLFGIQYF. The CDR3 nucleotides are TGTGCCAGCAGCTTATTCGGCATTCAGTACTTC. V usage is TRBV13 and J usage is TRBJ2-4; no clear D. This CDR3 comprises 11 residues. V was cut by 2 bases and J by 9 bases, with 5 bases left in between. Germline V lookup: CDR1 PRHDT, CDR2 FYEKMQ (reference sequence).

The chain has TRBV29-1 and TRBJ2-5, with D perhaps TRBD2 (5 bases). Germline V gene sequence: CDR1 SQVTM, CDR2 ANQGSEA. The V gene lost 4 bases and the J gene lost 2 bases, with 14 bases spanning the gap. CDR3 size: 14 residues. The CDR3, as DNA: TGCAGCGTTGCTTATTGGGAGATGCAAGAGACCCAGTACTTC. Protein sequence: CSVAYWEMQETQYF. The entire variable domain, with the rest obtained from reference TRBV29-1 and TRBJ2-5, is as follows: SAVISQKPSRDICQRGTSLTIQCQVDSQVTMMFWYRQQPGQSLTLIATANQGSEATYESGFVIDKFPISRPNLTFSTLTVSNMSPEDSSIYLCSVAYWEMQETQYFGPGTRLLVL.

This clonotype appeared many times. This chain's CDR3 is CASSSDGPNTEAFF. CDR3 DNA sequence: TGTGCCAGCAGTTCGGACGGACCGAACACTGAAGCTTTCTTT. This rearrangement joins TRBV6-1 to TRBJ1-1; D remains ambiguous. This CDR3 has 14 amino acids. Germline V lookup: CDR1 MNHNS, CDR2 SASEGT. V was pared by 5 bases and J by 1 base, with 11 bases between.

At least ten counts were recorded for this clonotype. The chain combines TRBV5-1 with TRBJ2-3; 10 bases are a match to TRBD2. Germline V gene data show CDR1 as SGHRS and CDR2 as YFSETQ. V gave up 4 bases and J gave up 6 bases; unmatched junction bases: 8. The CDR3 length is 15 residues. Here the CDR3 DNA reads TGCGCCAGCAGCCTGGGGACTAGCGAGAGGGATACGCAGTATTTT. Translation: CASSLGTSERDTQYF.

At least ten counts were recorded for this clonotype. This chain uses TRBV18 with TRBJ2-7; D unresolved. The CDR3 is 14 residues long. From germline, CDR1 is KGHSH and CDR2 LQKENI. With 4 bases removed from V and 5 bases from J, the gap between germline ends came to 15 bases. CDR3 bases: TGTGCCAGCTCACTCGGGTTGGCCGCCCACGAGCAGTACTTC. Residues: CASSLGLAAHEQYF.

This clonotype was counted at least ten times. The rearrangement links TRBV28 to TRBJ2-6; D uncertain. Trimming took 3 bases from V and 6 from J, leaving 9 bases between them. The CDR3 length is 14 residues. Germline CDR1 reads MDHEN; CDR2 reads SYDVKM. CDR3 DNA sequence: TGTGCCAGCAGTTTGTGGGGTCAGGCCAACGTCCTGACTTTC. Translation gives CASSLWGQANVLTF.

This clonotype was detected ten times or more. The chain couples TRBV30 to TRBJ2-1; D may match TRBD1 or TRBD2 (5 bases each). Trimming took 2 bases from V and 9 from J, leaving 8 bases between them. This CDR3 spans 11 amino acids. Germline V lookup: CDR1 GTSNPN, CDR2 SVGIG (reference sequence). The CDR3 is CAWSNGGEQFF. The CDR3 bases are TGTGCCTGGAGTAATGGGGGTGAGCAGTTCTTC.

The table lists this clonotype with a few counts. The genes are TRBV3-1 and TRBJ2-7, with 7 bases that match TRBD1. This CDR3 has 13 residues. The V gene end was trimmed by 3 bases and the J gene end by 6 bases; junction bases not matched to a gene: 5. Germline CDR1 and CDR2: LGHDT and YNNKEL (reference sequence). The CDR3 here is CASSQLTGTEQYF. In DNA form, the CDR3 reads TGTGCCAGCAGCCAGCTGACAGGGACCGAGCAGTACTTC.

The rearrangement uses TRBV9 and TRBJ2-3; 7 bases align to TRBD1. This CDR3 has 16 amino acids. Germline V gives CDR1 SGDLS, CDR2 YYNGEE. The J segment lost 0 bases and the V segment lost 4 bases, leaving 8 bases of the junction unmatched. The DNA for the CDR3 is TGTGCCAGCAGCTTATCCGGGACAGCAAGCACAGATACGCAGTATTTT. This translates into CASSLSGTASTDTQYF.